Included here is one T cell receptor (beta chain) sequence, with context. Its cognate antigen has yet to be identified. No clone much larger than this one lies a single base away; base qualities are absent. This record belongs to a study of T-cell memory formation after mild COVID-19 (dated by TCRdb to the early 2020s). About the study as a whole: TCR sequence clusters from the two donors were largely donor specific. Longitudinal TCRalpha and TCRbeta repertoire sequencing tracked T-cell clones expanding and contracting after mild COVID-19 in a couple of donors. Two young, previously healthy adult volunteers made up the cohort, one male and one female.

Ficoll-Paque density gradient centrifugation was the method used to isolate PBMCs. V ends up 7 bases short and J 6 bases short, with an unmatched junction base count of 14. Including the terminal cysteine and phenylalanine, the CDR3 comprises 16 residues. The only DNA kept is the CDR3, 48 bases in frame from the first base. Summary of the overall study and its limitations: The study included only two mild cases, and larger cohorts that include severe cases with pre-infection samples were judged to be necessary. Contracting CD4+ clones were located mainly in the CM and EM memory subsets, whereas CD8+ clones were found to be enriched in EMRA. Clones that contracted from day 15 to 85 showed balanced CD4/CD8 phenotypes, whereas a second wave of clones that expanded from day 15 to 37 leaned towards CD4+. The second-wave clones that peaked on day 37 were not confirmed to be SARS-CoV-2 specific. Some responding clones were detected in pre-infection memory, suggesting pre-existing cross-reactive memory T cells joined the SARS-CoV-2 response.

The sequencer was an Illumina NovaSeq 6000. cDNA libraries for TCRalpha and TCRbeta were prepared by 5'RACE using constant-segment primers, with sample barcodes and unique molecular identifiers added. RNA was extracted from every sample with Trizol reagent. Amplification of the libraries took two PCR steps, and the second step added a second sample barcode plus Illumina TruSeq adapters. Libraries were sequenced on an Illumina NovaSeq with 2 x 150 bp paired-end reads. Per the source publication's procedure: The reads were demultiplexed and collapsed into UMI-guided consensus sequences using migec v1.2.7. Using mixcr v2.1.11, UMI consensuses were aligned to TRA and TRB V and J templates and then assembled into clonotypes. A clonotype was counted as expanded or contracted only if both edgeR and NoisET called the change significant, with noise models trained on biological replicates. edgeR calls used a false discovery rate-adjusted p below 0.01 and a log2 fold-change threshold of 1. As an exploratory analysis of dynamics, max-normalized trajectories of the 1000 most abundant clonotypes were examined with PCA combined with hierarchical clustering. The CD4 or CD8 phenotype of responding clones was assigned using the separately sequenced CD4+ and CD8+ repertoires. TCRdb reran the public reads through fastp at Q25 and MiXCR, keeping productive beta chains. Under each unique CDR3 protein, matching rows form one entry showing the most common genes and DNA. What appears here as the V and J calls and clone size reflects TCRdb's work, not the paper's. In this sample the table shows hundreds of thousands of distinct CDR3 sequences, about 20% of which occur a single time. In total, the top ten clones hold approximately 8.4% of the sample.

The source is an adult woman who had mild COVID-19 (a few samples of this study predate the infection). The sample titles of this study are shuffled in the database, so cell type and time point are left out; the donor was told from shared clones. The sample was PBMCs or a T cell subset sorted from them (not recorded which). The chain uses TRBV12-3 or TRBV12-4 and TRBJ1-1; the junction holds 10 bases that match TRBD1. The CDR3 loop reads CASILEGGTGEPEAFF. In nucleotides, the sequence is TGTGCCAGCATCCTAGAAGGGGGGACAGGGGAGCCTGAAGCTTTCTTT.